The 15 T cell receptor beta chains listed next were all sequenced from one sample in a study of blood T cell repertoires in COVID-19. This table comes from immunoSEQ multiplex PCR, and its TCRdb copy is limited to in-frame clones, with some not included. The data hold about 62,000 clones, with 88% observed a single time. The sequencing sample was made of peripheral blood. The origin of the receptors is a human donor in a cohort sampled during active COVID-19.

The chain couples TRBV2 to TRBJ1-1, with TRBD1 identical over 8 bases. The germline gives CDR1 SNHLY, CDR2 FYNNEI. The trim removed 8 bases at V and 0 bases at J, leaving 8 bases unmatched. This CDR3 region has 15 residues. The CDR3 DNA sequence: TGTGCCAGCGTAGACGACAGGGGATTGAACACTGAAGCTTTCTTT. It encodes CASVDDRGLNTEAFF.

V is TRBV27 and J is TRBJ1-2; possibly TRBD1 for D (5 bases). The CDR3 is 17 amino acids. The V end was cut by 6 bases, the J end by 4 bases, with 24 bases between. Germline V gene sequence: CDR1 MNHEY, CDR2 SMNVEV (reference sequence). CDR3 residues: CASSPGIGTGVIYGYTF. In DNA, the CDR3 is TGTGCCAGCAGCCCCGGGATAGGAACGGGGGTTATCTATGGCTACACCTTC.

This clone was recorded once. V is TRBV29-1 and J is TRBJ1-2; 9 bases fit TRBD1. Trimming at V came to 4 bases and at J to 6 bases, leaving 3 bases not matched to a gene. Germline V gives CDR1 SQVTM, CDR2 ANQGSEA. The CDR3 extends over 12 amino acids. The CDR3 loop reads CSVVGTGNGYTF. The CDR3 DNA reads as TGCAGCGTTGTAGGGACAGGGAATGGCTACACCTTC.

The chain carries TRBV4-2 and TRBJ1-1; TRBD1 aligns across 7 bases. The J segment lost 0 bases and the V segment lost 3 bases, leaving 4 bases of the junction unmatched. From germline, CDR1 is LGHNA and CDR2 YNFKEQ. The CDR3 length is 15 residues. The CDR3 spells CASSQRTGLNTEAFF. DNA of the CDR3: TGTGCCAGCAGCCAGCGGACAGGATTGAACACTGAAGCTTTCTTT.

CDR3 residues: CASSLDTGLDVLDTQYF. The CDR3 DNA reads as TGTGCCAGCAGCTTAGACACTGGACTCGACGTGCTAGATACGCAGTATTTT. V is TRBV5-6 and J is TRBJ2-3; TRBD2 is a possible D gene (5 bases). This CDR3 has 17 residues. Trimming shortened V by 2 bases and J by 5 bases, and 21 bases separated the two germline ends. The V gene's germline CDR1 is SGHDT and CDR2 YYEEEE.

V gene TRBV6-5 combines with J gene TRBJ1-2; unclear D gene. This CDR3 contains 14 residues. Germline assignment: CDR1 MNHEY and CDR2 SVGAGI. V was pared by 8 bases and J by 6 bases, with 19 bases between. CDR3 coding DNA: TGTGCCAGCTCCCCCCTCCTGGTCAGTCATGGCTACACCTTC. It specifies CASSPLLVSHGYTF.

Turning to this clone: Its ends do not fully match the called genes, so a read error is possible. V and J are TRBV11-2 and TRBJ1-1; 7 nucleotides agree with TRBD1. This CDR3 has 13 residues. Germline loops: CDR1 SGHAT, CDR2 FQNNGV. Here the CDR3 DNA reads TGTGCCAGCAGCCTAGAGACAGGGACTGAAGCTTTCTTT. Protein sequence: CASSLETGTEAFF.

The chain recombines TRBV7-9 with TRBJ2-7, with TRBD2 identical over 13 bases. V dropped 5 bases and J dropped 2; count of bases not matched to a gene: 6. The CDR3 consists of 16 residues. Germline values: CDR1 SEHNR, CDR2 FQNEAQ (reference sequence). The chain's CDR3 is CASSPGLAGAAYEQYF. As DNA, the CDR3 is TGTGCCAGCAGCCCCGGACTAGCGGGGGCCGCCTACGAGCAGTACTTC. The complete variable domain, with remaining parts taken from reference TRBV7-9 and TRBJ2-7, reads DTGVSQNPRHKITKRGQNVTFRCDPISEHNRLYWYRQTLGQGPEFLTYFQNEAQLEKSRLLSDRFSAERPKGSFSTLEIQRTEQGDSAMYLCASSPGLAGAAYEQYFGPGTRLTVT.

The DNA for the CDR3 is TGCGCCAGCAGCCCATGGGGGGGGGCAGAACACGAGCAGTACTTC. The encoded protein is CASSPWGGAEHEQYF. J is TRBJ2-7 and V is TRBV10-1; D is possibly TRBD2 (7 bases). The germline V and J ends were trimmed by 6 bases and 5 bases, with 20 bases remaining between them. The germline V gene encodes CDR1 WNHNN and CDR2 SYGVQD (reference sequence). The CDR3 contains 15 residues.

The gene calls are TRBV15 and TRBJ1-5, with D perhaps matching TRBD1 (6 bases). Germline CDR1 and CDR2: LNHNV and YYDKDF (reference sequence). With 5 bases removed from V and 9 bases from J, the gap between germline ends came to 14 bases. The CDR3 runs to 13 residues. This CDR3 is CATSEIETGPQHF. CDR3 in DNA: TGTGCCACCAGCGAGATAGAGACAGGGCCCCAGCATTTT.

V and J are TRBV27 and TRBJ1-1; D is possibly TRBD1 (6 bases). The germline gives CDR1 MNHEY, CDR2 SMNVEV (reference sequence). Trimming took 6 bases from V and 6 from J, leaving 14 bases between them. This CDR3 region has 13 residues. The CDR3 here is CASSPIQGSEAFF. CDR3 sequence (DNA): TGTGCCAGCAGCCCGATTCAGGGGTCTGAAGCTTTCTTT.

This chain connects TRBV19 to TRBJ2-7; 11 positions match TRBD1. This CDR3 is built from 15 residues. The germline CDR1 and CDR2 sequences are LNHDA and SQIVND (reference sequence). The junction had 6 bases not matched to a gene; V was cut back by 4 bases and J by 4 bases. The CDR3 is CASSSSGTGGYEQYF. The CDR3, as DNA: TGTGCCAGTAGTAGTTCCGGGACAGGGGGTTACGAGCAGTACTTC. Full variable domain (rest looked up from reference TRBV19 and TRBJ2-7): DGGITQSPKYLFRKEGQNVTLSCEQNLNHDAMYWYRQDPGQGLRLIYYSQIVNDFQKGDIAEGYSVSREKKESFPLTVTSAQKNPTAFYLCASSSSGTGGYEQYFGPGTRLTVT.

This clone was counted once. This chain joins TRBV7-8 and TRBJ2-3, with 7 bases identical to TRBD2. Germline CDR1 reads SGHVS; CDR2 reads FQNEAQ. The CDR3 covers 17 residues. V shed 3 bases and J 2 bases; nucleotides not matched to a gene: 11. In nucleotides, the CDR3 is TGTGCCAGCAGCTTCAGGAGACTAGCAGAGCTCACAGATACGCAGTATTTT. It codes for CASSFRRLAELTDTQYF.

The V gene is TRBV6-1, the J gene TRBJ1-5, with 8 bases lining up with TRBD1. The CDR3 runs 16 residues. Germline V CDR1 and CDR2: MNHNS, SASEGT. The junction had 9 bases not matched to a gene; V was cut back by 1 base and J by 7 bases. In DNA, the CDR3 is TGTGCCAGCAGTGAAGGAGTTCCAGGGGGCAGGCAGCCCCAGCATTTT. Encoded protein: CASSEGVPGGRQPQHF.

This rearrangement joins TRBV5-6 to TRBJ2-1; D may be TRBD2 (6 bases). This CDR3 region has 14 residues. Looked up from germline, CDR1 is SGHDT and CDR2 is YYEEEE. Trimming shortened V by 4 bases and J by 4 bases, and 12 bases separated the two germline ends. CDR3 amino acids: CASSTLAEYNEQFF. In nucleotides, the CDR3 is TGTGCCAGCAGCACGTTAGCGGAATACAATGAGCAGTTCTTC. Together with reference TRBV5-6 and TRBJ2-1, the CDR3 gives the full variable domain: DAGVTQSPTHLIKTRGQQVTLRCSPKSGHDTVSWYQQALGQGPQFIFQYYEEEERQRGNFPDRFSGHQFPNYSSELNVNALLLGDSALYLCASSTLAEYNEQFFGPGTRLTVL.